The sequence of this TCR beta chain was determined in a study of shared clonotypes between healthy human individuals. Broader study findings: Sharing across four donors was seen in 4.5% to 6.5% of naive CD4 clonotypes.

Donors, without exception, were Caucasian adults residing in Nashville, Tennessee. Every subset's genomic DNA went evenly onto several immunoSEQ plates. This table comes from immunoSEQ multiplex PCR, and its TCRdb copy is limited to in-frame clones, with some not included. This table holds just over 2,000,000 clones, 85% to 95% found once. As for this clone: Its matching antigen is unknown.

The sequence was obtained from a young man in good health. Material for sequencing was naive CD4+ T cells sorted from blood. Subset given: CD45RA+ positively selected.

This CDR3 reads CSVMTGNTEAFF. The CDR3 nucleotides read TGCAGCGTGATGACAGGGAACACTGAAGCTTTCTTT. The chain joins TRBV29-1 to TRBJ1-1, with TRBD1 as a possible D gene (6 bases). This CDR3 spans 12 amino acids. Trimming took 6 bases from V and 1 from J, leaving 9 bases between them. CDR1 and CDR2 (germline): SQVTM, ANQGSEA.